The T cell receptor beta chain under discussion was sequenced for a study of cytomegalovirus exposure and HLA in healthy donors. Background on the study: An earlier analysis identified 120 million or so unique TCR beta sequences in about 190 million T cells.

The CDR3 runs to 17 residues. V was clipped by 1 base and J by 3 bases; unmatched bases: 12. Germline V lookup: CDR1 LGHNA, CDR2 YNFKEQ. A multiplex PCR was run with 60 Vbeta primers and 13 Jbeta primers. The table came from immunoSEQ multiplex PCR; TCRdb's copy has only in-frame clones and leaves some out. The repertoire holds 150,000 to 200,000 clones, with just over 75% as singletons. The chain employs TRBV4-2 and TRBJ2-7; 7 bases map to TRBD2. Sequenced: PBMCs. The receptor comes from a man between 18 and 29 years old in good health and CMV-seronegative. CDR3 DNA: TGTGCCAGCAGCCAAGTCGGCGGACTAGTTTCTGGCTACGAGCAGTACTTC. Translating it yields CASSQVGGLVSGYEQYF.